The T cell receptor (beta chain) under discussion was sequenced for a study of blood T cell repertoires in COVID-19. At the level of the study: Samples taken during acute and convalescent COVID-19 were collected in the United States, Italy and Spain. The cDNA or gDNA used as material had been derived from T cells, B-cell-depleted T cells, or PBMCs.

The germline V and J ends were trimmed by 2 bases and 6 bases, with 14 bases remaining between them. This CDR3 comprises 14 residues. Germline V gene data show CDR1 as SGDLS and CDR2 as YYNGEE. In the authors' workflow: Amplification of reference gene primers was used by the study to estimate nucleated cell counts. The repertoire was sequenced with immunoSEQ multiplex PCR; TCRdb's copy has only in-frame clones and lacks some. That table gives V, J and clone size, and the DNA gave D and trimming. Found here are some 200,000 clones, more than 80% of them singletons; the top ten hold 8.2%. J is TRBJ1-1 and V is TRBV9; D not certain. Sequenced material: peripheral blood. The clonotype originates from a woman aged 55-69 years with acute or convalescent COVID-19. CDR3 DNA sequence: TGTGCCAGCAGCGTGGCCCCGAGGGCTTCTGAAGCTTTCTTT. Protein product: CASSVAPRASEAFF.